The 18 T cell receptor beta chains below come from one sample, sequenced in a study of Ad26.COV2.S vaccination and SARS-CoV-2 variants. Assay used: immunoSEQ multiplex PCR; TCRdb lists only in-frame clones, some missing. The sample records around 380,000 clones, 70% to 90% being singletons. Regarding treatment: around 19 received Ad26.COV2.S at low or high dose, single or two shots; several received placebo; per-sample allocation not given. Sampling took place 63 days after the first vaccine or placebo injection. The sequenced sample was peripheral blood, obtained in a trial of Ad26.COV2.S vaccine versus placebo. Receptor source: a person between 18 and 65 years old who received the Ad26.COV2.S COVID-19 vaccine or a placebo.

The chain joins TRBV18 to TRBJ2-5; D is possibly TRBD1 (6 bases). Trimming took 3 bases from V and 5 from J, leaving 19 bases between them. This CDR3 contains 16 residues. Germline CDR1 KGHSH, CDR2 LQKENI. CDR3 loop: CASSPNDVGTGETQYF. DNA for the CDR3: TGTGCCAGCTCACCTAATGACGTGGGAACAGGGGAGACCCAGTACTTC.

The rearrangement joins TRBV27 to TRBJ2-3; TRBD1 might be the D (5 bases). Germline assignment: CDR1 MNHEY and CDR2 SMNVEV (reference sequence). Trimming pared 0 bases from V and 5 bases from J, leaving 9 bases between. This CDR3 has 14 residues. The CDR3 nucleotides are TGTGCCAGCAGTTTATCCAGGGTTTTAGATACGCAGTATTTT. This encodes CASSLSRVLDTQYF.

This chain uses TRBV7-2 with TRBJ1-3; a weak D match, TRBD1 (5 bases). This CDR3 has 19 amino acids. Trimming left V 2 bases short and J 3 bases short, with 23 bases between. CDR1 is SGHTA, CDR2 FQGNSA, per germline. In nucleotides, the CDR3 is TGTGCCAGCAGCTTATGGGTATGGGAGGGGAGAGAGCGTGGAAACACCATATATTTT. It specifies CASSLWVWEGRERGNTIYF. Full variable domain (rest looked up from reference TRBV7-2 and TRBJ1-3): GAGVSQSPSNKVTEKGKDVELRCDPISGHTALYWYRQSLGQGLEFLIYFQGNSAPDKSGLPSDRFSAERTGGSVSTLTIQRTQQEDSAVYLCASSLWVWEGRERGNTIYFGEGSWLTVV.

As regards this clone: Other DNA sequences within the sample encode an identical CDR3. The rearrangement links TRBV12-3 or TRBV12-4 to TRBJ1-3; D perhaps matches TRBD1 (5 bases). V was trimmed by 4 bases and J by 2 bases, leaving 6 bases between them. This CDR3 is built from 13 residues. The CDR3 region has the DNA TGTGCCAGCAGTTGGACAACTGGAAACACCATATATTTT. This sequence encodes CASSWTTGNTIYF.

A word on this clone: Other nucleotide sequences from this sample produce the same CDR3. CDR3 coding DNA: TGTGCCAGCAGTCACCGAGGGGGGCTTGGCTACACCTTC. This codes for CASSHRGGLGYTF. The chain combines TRBV7-9 with TRBJ1-2, with D possibly TRBD1 on 6 matching bases. The CDR3 spans 13 residues. CDR1 and CDR2 (germline): SEHNR, FQNEAQ (reference sequence). Trimming took 6 bases from V and 7 from J, leaving 15 bases between them.

The genes are TRBV6-5 and TRBJ2-3; 7 positions agree with TRBD2. CDR3 length: 14 amino acids. V gave up 0 bases and J gave up 5 bases; unmatched junction bases: 2. Germline V CDR1 and CDR2: MNHEY, SVGAGI. The CDR3 sequence is CASSYSLAEDTQYF. CDR3 sequence (DNA): TGTGCCAGCAGTTACTCCCTAGCGGAAGATACGCAGTATTTT.

This chain joins TRBV5-4 and TRBJ2-2; perhaps TRBD2 as D (7 bases). The CDR3 sequence is 15 residues long. Germline V CDR1 and CDR2: SGHNT, YYREEE (reference sequence). The V gene lost 5 bases and the J gene lost 4 bases, with 15 bases spanning the gap. The CDR3 DNA reads as TGTGCCAGCAGTTTAATGGGGGGGGCCACCGGGGAGCTGTTTTTT. Translation: CASSLMGGATGELFF.

V and J are TRBV11-3 and TRBJ2-2; 8 bases align to TRBD1. The V segment lost 3 bases and the J segment 7 bases; nucleotides outside the gene matches: 4. Per germline, CDR1 SGHNT and CDR2 YENEEA. The CDR3 consists of 14 residues. As DNA, the CDR3 is TGTGCCAGCAGCTTGACAGGGGTCGGCGGGGAGCTGTTTTTT. Protein: CASSLTGVGGELFF.

The rearrangement uses TRBV5-1 and TRBJ2-3; 7 bases line up with TRBD2. V lost 2 bases and J lost 0; bases outside the gene matches: 3. Germline CDR1 SGHRS, CDR2 YFSETQ. The CDR3 sequence is 15 residues long. This chain's CDR3 is CASSFGAGSTDTQYF. DNA of the CDR3: TGCGCCAGCAGCTTTGGAGCGGGAAGCACAGATACGCAGTATTTT. The complete variable domain, with remaining parts taken from reference TRBV5-1 and TRBJ2-3, reads KAGVTQTPRYLIKTRGQQVTLSCSPISGHRSVSWYQQTPGQGLQFLFEYFSETQRNKGNFPGRFSGRQFSNSRSEMNVSTLELGDSALYLCASSFGAGSTDTQYFGPGTRLTVL.

The J gene is TRBJ1-5, the V gene TRBV10-3, with D hard to call. The germline gives CDR1 ENHRY, CDR2 SYGVKD. This CDR3 has 15 amino acids. Trimming shortened V by 0 bases and J by 0 bases, and 6 bases separated the two germline ends. The CDR3 DNA follows: TGTGCCATCAGTGAGTCCGGGTTTAGCAATCAGCCCCAGCATTTT. Protein: CAISESGFSNQPQHF.

The chain carries TRBV7-9 and TRBJ1-5; D possibly corresponds to TRBD1 (5 bases). From germline, CDR1 is SEHNR and CDR2 FQNEAQ (reference sequence). V lost 1 base and J lost 6, with 10 bases in between. This CDR3 comprises 14 residues. The CDR3 DNA reads as TGTGCCAGCAGCTTAGGATCAGGGAGTCAGCCCCAGCATTTT. Protein product: CASSLGSGSQPQHF.

This chain joins TRBV7-2 and TRBJ2-7; D is uncertain. Trimming took 5 bases from V and 5 from J, leaving 7 bases between them. The V gene's germline CDR1 is SGHTA and CDR2 FQGNSA. The CDR3 sequence is 11 residues long. The CDR3 DNA sequence: TGTGCCAGCAGCCGAGCCAACGAGCAGTACTTC. This translates into CASSRANEQYF.

The CDR3 DNA reads as TGTGCCAGCAGCCAGGGAGGGACTGAAGCTTTCTTT. Its translation is CASSQGGTEAFF. The rearrangement links TRBV27 to TRBJ1-1; D possibly corresponds to TRBD1 (5 bases). The CDR3 covers 12 residues. With 6 bases removed from V and 5 bases from J, the gap between germline ends came to 10 bases. Germline V lookup: CDR1 MNHEY, CDR2 SMNVEV (reference sequence).

The chain joins TRBV7-2 to TRBJ2-1, with D perhaps TRBD1 or TRBD2 (6 bases each). There are 15 residues in the CDR3. Germline CDR1 reads SGHTA; CDR2 reads FQGNSA. Between the trimmed V and J ends, which lost 0 bases and 9 bases, there was a span of 15 bases. The CDR3, as DNA: TGTGCCAGCAGCTTAGCGGGGGGCCGAGCCGGTGAGCAGTTCTTC. This gives the protein CASSLAGGRAGEQFF.

The sample holds one count of this clone. The CDR3 sequence is CASRAGLAGETQYF. In nucleotides, the CDR3 is TGTGCCAGTAGGGCGGGACTAGCTGGGGAGACCCAGTACTTC. This chain links TRBV19 with TRBJ2-5, with 9 positions matching TRBD2. The V gene's germline CDR1 is LNHDA and CDR2 SQIVND (reference sequence). This CDR3 is 14 amino acids long. Unmatched junction bases numbered 7, after V lost 6 bases and J lost 5 bases.

In regard to this clone: Other DNA sequences of this sample code for an identical CDR3. V usage is TRBV2 and J usage is TRBJ2-5, with D hard to call. Per the germline V gene, CDR1 is SNHLY and CDR2 is FYNNEI. The CDR3 contains 13 residues. The V gene lost 4 bases and the J gene lost 2 bases, with 8 bases spanning the gap. The CDR3 nucleotides read TGTGCCAGCAGTGTTCGGCTGCAAGAGACCCAGTACTTC. Translation gives CASSVRLQETQYF.

V and J are TRBV2 and TRBJ1-1; D might be TRBD1 (5 bases). V was pared by 6 bases and J by 1 base, with 12 bases between. The germline CDR1 and CDR2 sequences are SNHLY and FYNNEI. The CDR3 runs to 14 residues. CDR3 loop: CASSSQGGNTEAFF. The CDR3 DNA reads TGTGCCAGCAGCTCTCAGGGCGGGAACACTGAAGCTTTCTTT.

J is TRBJ1-2 and V is TRBV11-2, with D possibly being TRBD1 (5 bases). In germline, CDR1 is SGHAT, CDR2 FQNNGV. The CDR3 has 13 residues. The ends were cut back, 3 bases at V and 5 bases at J, with 10 bases in the middle. CDR3 loop: CASSLSGSYGYTF. The CDR3 DNA sequence: TGTGCCAGCAGCTTGTCAGGGAGTTATGGCTACACCTTC.